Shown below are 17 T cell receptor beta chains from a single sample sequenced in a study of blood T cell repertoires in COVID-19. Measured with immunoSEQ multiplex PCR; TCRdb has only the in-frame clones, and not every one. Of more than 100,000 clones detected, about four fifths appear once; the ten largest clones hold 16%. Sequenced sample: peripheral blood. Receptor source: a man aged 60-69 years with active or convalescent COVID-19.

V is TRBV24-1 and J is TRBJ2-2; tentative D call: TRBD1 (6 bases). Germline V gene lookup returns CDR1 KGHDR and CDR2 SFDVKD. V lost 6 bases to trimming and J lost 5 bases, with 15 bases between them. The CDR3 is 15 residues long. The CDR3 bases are TGTGCCACCAGTTTCAGGGGATTGGGAACCGGGGAGCTGTTTTTT. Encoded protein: CATSFRGLGTGELFF.

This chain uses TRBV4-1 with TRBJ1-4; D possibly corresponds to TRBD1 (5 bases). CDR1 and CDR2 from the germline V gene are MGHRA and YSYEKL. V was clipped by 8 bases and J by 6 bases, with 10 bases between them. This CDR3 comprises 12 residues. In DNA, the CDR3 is TGCGCCAGCGCCAGGGCTTATGAAAAACTGTTTTTT. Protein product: CASARAYEKLFF.

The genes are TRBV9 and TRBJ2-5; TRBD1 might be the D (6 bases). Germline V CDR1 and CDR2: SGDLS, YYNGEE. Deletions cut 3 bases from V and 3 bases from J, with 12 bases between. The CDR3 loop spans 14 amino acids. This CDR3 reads CASSAGTNEETQYF. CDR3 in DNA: TGTGCCAGCAGCGCCGGGACAAACGAAGAGACCCAGTACTTC.

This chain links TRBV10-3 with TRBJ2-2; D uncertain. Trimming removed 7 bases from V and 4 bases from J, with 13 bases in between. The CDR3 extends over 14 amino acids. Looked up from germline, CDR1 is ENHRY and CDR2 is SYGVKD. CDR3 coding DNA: TGTGCCATCACTCCACTGGCAGGCACCGGGGAGCTGTTTTTT. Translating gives CAITPLAGTGELFF.

This CDR3 reads CASSTGTGRNQPQHF. DNA of the CDR3: TGTGCCAGTAGTACCGGGACAGGGCGCAATCAGCCCCAGCATTTT. The chain recombines TRBV19 with TRBJ1-5; 9 bases fit TRBD1. The CDR3 runs 15 residues. The V segment lost 4 bases and the J segment 2 bases; nucleotides outside the gene matches: 3. Germline-derived CDR1 and CDR2 are LNHDA and SQIVND (reference sequence).

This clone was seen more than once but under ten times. CDR3: CASSFGQGRGYF. The DNA for the CDR3 is TGTGCCAGCAGTTTCGGACAGGGTAGAGGCTACTTC. V gene TRBV6-2 or TRBV6-3 combines with J gene TRBJ2-7, with 8 positions matching TRBD1. Germline V CDR1 and CDR2: MNHEY, SVGEGT. V lost 4 bases and J lost 13; bases outside the gene matches: 9. There are 12 residues in the CDR3.

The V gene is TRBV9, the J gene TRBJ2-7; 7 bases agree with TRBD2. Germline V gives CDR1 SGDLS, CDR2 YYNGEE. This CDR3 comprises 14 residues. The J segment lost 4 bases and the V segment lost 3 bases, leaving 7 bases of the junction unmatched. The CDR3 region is CASSGRERDYEQYF. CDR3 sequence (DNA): TGTGCCAGCAGCGGGCGGGAGAGGGATTACGAGCAGTACTTC.

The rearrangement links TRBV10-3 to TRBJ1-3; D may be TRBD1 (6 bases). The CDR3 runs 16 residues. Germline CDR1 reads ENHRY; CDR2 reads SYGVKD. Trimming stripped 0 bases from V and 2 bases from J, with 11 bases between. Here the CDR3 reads CAISESRGATGNTIYF. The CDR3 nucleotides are TGTGCCATCAGTGAGTCACGGGGGGCGACTGGAAACACCATATATTTT.

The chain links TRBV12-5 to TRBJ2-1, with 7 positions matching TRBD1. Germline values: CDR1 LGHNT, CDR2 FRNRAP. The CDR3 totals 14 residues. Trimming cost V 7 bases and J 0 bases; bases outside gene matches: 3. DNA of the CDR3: TGTGCTAGTGCCCGGGACAGCTCCTACAATGAGCAGTTCTTC. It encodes CASARDSSYNEQFF.

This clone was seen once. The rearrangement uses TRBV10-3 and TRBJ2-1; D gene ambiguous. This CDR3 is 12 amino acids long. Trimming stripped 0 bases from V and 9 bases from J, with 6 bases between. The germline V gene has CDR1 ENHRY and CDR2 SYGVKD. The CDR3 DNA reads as TGTGCCATCAGTGAGTCGCTGAGTGAGCAGTTCTTC. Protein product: CAISESLSEQFF.

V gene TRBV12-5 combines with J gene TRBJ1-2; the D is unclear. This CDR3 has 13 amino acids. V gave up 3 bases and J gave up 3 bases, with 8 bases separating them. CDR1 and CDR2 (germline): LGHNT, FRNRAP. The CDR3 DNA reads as TGTGCTAGTGGTTTTTCGAGGCACTATGGCTACACCTTC. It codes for CASGFSRHYGYTF.

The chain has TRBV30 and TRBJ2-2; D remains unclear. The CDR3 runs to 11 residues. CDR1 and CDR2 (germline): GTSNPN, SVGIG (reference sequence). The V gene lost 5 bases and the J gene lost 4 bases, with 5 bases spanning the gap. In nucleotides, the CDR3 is TGTGCCTGGGGTCGCACCGGGGAGCTGTTTTTT. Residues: CAWGRTGELFF.

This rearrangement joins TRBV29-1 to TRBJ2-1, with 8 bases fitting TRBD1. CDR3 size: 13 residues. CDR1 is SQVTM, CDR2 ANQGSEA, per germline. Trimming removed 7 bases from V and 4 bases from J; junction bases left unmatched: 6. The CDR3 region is CSALGQGYNEQFF. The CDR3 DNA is TGCAGCGCTTTAGGACAGGGTTACAATGAGCAGTTCTTC.

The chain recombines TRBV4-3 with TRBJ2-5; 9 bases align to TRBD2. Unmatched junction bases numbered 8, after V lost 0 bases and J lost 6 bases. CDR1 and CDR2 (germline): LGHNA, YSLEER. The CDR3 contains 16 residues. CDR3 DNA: TGCGCCAGCAGCCAAGATGTACTGGCGGGGGGGAAGACCCAGTACTTC. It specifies CASSQDVLAGGKTQYF.

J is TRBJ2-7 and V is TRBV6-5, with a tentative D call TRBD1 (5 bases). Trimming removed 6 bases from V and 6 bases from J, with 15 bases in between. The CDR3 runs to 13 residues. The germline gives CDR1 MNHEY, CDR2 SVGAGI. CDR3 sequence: CASRRTRSVEQYF. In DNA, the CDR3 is TGTGCCAGCAGGCGGACAAGGAGCGTCGAGCAGTACTTC.

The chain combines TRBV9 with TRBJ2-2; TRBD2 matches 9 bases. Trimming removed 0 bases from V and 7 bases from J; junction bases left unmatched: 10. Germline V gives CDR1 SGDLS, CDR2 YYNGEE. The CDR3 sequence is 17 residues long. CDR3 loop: CASSVGRAGGSIGELFF. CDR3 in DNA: TGTGCCAGCAGCGTAGGAAGAGCGGGAGGAAGTATCGGGGAGCTGTTTTTT.

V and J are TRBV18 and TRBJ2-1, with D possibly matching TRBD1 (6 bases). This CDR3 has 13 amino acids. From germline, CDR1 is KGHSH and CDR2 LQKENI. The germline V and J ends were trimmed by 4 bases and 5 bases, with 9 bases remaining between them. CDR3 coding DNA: TGTGCCAGCTCACGGACAGTGAACAATGAGCAGTTCTTC. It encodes CASSRTVNNEQFF.